The T cell receptor beta chain described here comes from a study of long-term antiretroviral therapy in people with HIV. Study summary: Specimens dating back about a decade before the 2015 immediate-ART recommendation are the oldest included.

At survey level, the immunoSEQ assay was run in its v3.0 version. Produced via immunoSEQ multiplex PCR; TCRdb's table is partial and in-frame only. This sample yields approximately 12,000 clones, of which 80% to 90% are seen a single time; about 20% belongs to the top ten. Concerning this clone itself: Its target is not known. A junction boundary mismatches the germline segment, possibly from a read error.

Germline lookup yields CDR1 SEHNR and CDR2 FQNEAQ (reference sequence). This CDR3 contains 13 residues. Notes on the study in general: Following ART, diversity rose but still fell short of transplant donor controls. Narrower CDR3 length ranges marked HIV repertoires relative to controls.

The starting material was unsorted PBMCs, obtained 0.2 years before starting antiretroviral therapy. The rearrangement joins TRBV7-9 to TRBJ1-2; TRBD1 might be the D (5 bases). This TCR came from a middle-aged woman with HIV. CDR3 nucleotides: TGCGCCAGCAGCCACGGCGGGGCCTATGGCTACACCTTC. Encoded protein: CASSHGGAYGYTF.